These T cell receptor beta chains were read from a single sample in a study of blood T cell repertoires in COVID-19. Profiled with immunoSEQ multiplex PCR; TCRdb holds only in-frame clones, not every one. The sample carries 300,000 to 400,000 clones, around 90% recorded once. The sequenced material came from PBMCs or T cells enriched from blood (not recorded which). The receptors shown here come from a man in his fifties or sixties who had recovered from COVID-19. Each CDR3 is given with its conserved first and last residue. D genes are given only for firm matches. The size field is filled for only some rows; it gives once, few, many or a size class.

v_gene: TRBV7-9; d_gene: NA; abundance: NA; j_gene: TRBJ1-1; CDR3aa: CASSARNTEAFF; CDR3nt: TGTGCCAGCAGCGCCAGGAACACTGAAGCTTTCTTT
v_gene: TRBV7-3; d_gene: NA; abundance: NA; j_gene: TRBJ2-2; CDR3aa: CASSVGLGTGELFF; CDR3nt: TGTGCCAGCAGCGTGGGACTGGGCACCGGGGAGCTGTTTTTT
v_gene: TRBV6-1; d_gene: NA; abundance: once; j_gene: TRBJ2-3; CDR3aa: CASSEAGPQSTDTQYF; CDR3nt: TGTGCCAGCAGTGAAGCGGGGCCGCAAAGCACAGATACGCAGTATTTT
v_gene: TRBV18; d_gene: NA; abundance: NA; j_gene: TRBJ1-4; CDR3aa: CASSLGQNEKLFF; CDR3nt: TGTGCCAGCTCGCTCGGACAGAATGAAAAACTGTTTTTT
v_gene: TRBV3-1/TRBV3-2; d_gene: TRBD1; abundance: NA; j_gene: TRBJ1-1; CDR3aa: CASSQARTGNTEAFF; CDR3nt: TGTGCCAGCAGCCAAGCCCGGACAGGGAACACTGAAGCTTTCTTT
v_gene: TRBV19; d_gene: NA; abundance: NA; j_gene: TRBJ1-2; CDR3aa: CASSISPSTRGYTF; CDR3nt: TGTGCCAGTAGTATTTCCCCCTCGACTAGAGGCTACACCTTC
v_gene: TRBV18; d_gene: TRBD1; abundance: NA; j_gene: TRBJ2-2; CDR3aa: CASSRLGDRGRSGELFF; CDR3nt: TGTGCCAGCTCACGCCTGGGGGACAGGGGGCGCTCCGGGGAGCTGTTTTTT
v_gene: TRBV28; d_gene: NA; abundance: NA; j_gene: TRBJ2-3; CDR3aa: CASNKEGLTTDTQYF; CDR3nt: TGTGCCAGCAACAAGGAGGGACTCACCACAGATACGCAGTATTTT
v_gene: TRBV24-1; d_gene: TRBD1; abundance: once; j_gene: TRBJ2-1; CDR3aa: CATSDYRGQTQFF; CDR3nt: TGTGCCACCAGTGACTACAGGGGCCAAACGCAGTTCTTC
v_gene: TRBV29-1; d_gene: TRBD2; abundance: NA; j_gene: TRBJ2-1; CDR3aa: CSVDNSGMSTYNEQFF; CDR3nt: TGCAGCGTTGATAATAGCGGGATGAGTACCTACAATGAGCAGTTCTTC
v_gene: TRBV9; d_gene: NA; abundance: NA; j_gene: TRBJ2-1; CDR3aa: CASSVGAERVIFEQFF; CDR3nt: TGTGCCAGCAGCGTAGGGGCGGAGCGGGTTATCTTTGAGCAGTTCTTC
v_gene: TRBV6-5; d_gene: TRBD1; abundance: few; j_gene: TRBJ1-6; CDR3aa: CASSPTGEDSPLHF; CDR3nt: TGTGCCAGCAGCCCGACAGGGGAGGATTCACCCCTCCACTTT
v_gene: TRBV19; d_gene: NA; abundance: NA; j_gene: TRBJ1-1; CDR3aa: CASSMPRTLNTEAFF; CDR3nt: TGTGCCAGTAGTATGCCGCGAACGCTTAACACTGAAGCTTTCTTT
v_gene: TRBV6-5; d_gene: TRBD1; abundance: NA; j_gene: TRBJ2-7; CDR3aa: CASWTGLGEQYF; CDR3nt: TGTGCCAGCTGGACAGGGCTGGGCGAGCAGTACTTC
v_gene: TRBV7-2; d_gene: NA; abundance: NA; j_gene: TRBJ1-2; CDR3aa: CASSARQLLNYGYTF; CDR3nt: TGTGCCAGCAGCGCCCGACAGCTACTTAACTATGGCTACACCTTC
v_gene: TRBV11-2; d_gene: NA; abundance: once; j_gene: TRBJ2-7; CDR3aa: CASRKPGVGSYEQYF; CDR3nt: TGTGCCAGCAGAAAACCAGGGGTAGGGTCCTACGAGCAGTACTTC
v_gene: TRBV6-5; d_gene: TRBD1; abundance: NA; j_gene: TRBJ1-1; CDR3aa: CASTKSTGGNTEAFF; CDR3nt: TGTGCCAGCACCAAATCTACAGGGGGAAACACTGAAGCTTTCTTT
v_gene: TRBV6-2/TRBV6-3; d_gene: NA; abundance: NA; j_gene: TRBJ2-3; CDR3aa: CASSSFRAGRTDTQYF; CDR3nt: TGTGCCAGCAGTTCGTTTCGGGCGGGGCGCACAGATACGCAGTATTTT
v_gene: TRBV12-3/TRBV12-4; d_gene: NA; abundance: NA; j_gene: TRBJ1-1; CDR3aa: CASNGQLSSEAFF; CDR3nt: TGTGCCAGCAATGGACAGTTGTCATCTGAAGCTTTCTTT
v_gene: TRBV11-3; d_gene: NA; abundance: NA; j_gene: TRBJ2-1; CDR3aa: CASTSHTESGEQFF; CDR3nt: TGTGCCAGCACCTCCCACACAGAGAGCGGTGAGCAGTTCTTC
v_gene: TRBV14; d_gene: TRBD1; abundance: NA; j_gene: TRBJ2-1; CDR3aa: CASSYGQGRYNEQFF; CDR3nt: TGTGCCAGCAGCTACGGACAGGGGCGATACAATGAGCAGTTCTTC
v_gene: TRBV30; d_gene: NA; abundance: NA; j_gene: TRBJ2-2; CDR3aa: CAWSYLGGRDGELFF; CDR3nt: TGTGCCTGGAGCTACCTCGGGGGGCGCGACGGGGAGCTGTTTTTT
v_gene: TRBV7-2; d_gene: TRBD1; abundance: NA; j_gene: TRBJ1-5; CDR3aa: CASSFNRGQGQPQHF; CDR3nt: TGTGCCAGCAGCTTTAACAGGGGGCAAGGGCAGCCCCAGCATTTT
v_gene: TRBV29-1; d_gene: TRBD1; abundance: NA; j_gene: TRBJ2-7; CDR3aa: CSVGPLPGQPYEQYF; CDR3nt: TGCAGCGTCGGACCTTTACCGGGACAGCCCTACGAGCAGTACTTC
v_gene: TRBV27; d_gene: NA; abundance: NA; j_gene: TRBJ2-2; CDR3aa: CASSPNTGELFF; CDR3nt: TGTGCCAGCAGTCCTAACACCGGGGAGCTGTTTTTT
v_gene: TRBV15; d_gene: TRBD1; abundance: NA; j_gene: TRBJ1-6; CDR3aa: CATSLPPLRDRGTSYNSPLHF; CDR3nt: TGTGCCACCAGCTTGCCACCCCTTCGGGACAGGGGAACCTCCTATAATTCACCCCTCCACTTT
v_gene: TRBV18; d_gene: NA; abundance: NA; j_gene: TRBJ1-4; CDR3aa: CASSPRTGSEKLFF; CDR3nt: TGTGCCAGCTCACCACGTACGGGTAGTGAAAAACTGTTTTTT
v_gene: TRBV7-2; d_gene: NA; abundance: NA; j_gene: TRBJ1-5; CDR3aa: CASSLQRGQNQPQHF; CDR3nt: TGTGCCAGCAGCTTACAGAGGGGACAAAATCAGCCCCAGCATTTT
v_gene: TRBV5-1; d_gene: TRBD2; abundance: NA; j_gene: TRBJ2-2; CDR3aa: CASSSGLAVNTGELFF; CDR3nt: TGCGCCAGCAGCTCCGGACTAGCGGTAAACACCGGGGAGCTGTTTTTT
v_gene: TRBV16; d_gene: TRBD1; abundance: NA; j_gene: TRBJ1-2; CDR3aa: CASNQGTGTNYGYTF; CDR3nt: TGTGCCAGCAACCAAGGGACAGGGACAAACTATGGCTACACCTTC
v_gene: TRBV20-1; d_gene: NA; abundance: NA; j_gene: TRBJ1-5; CDR3aa: CSASREVQPQHF; CDR3nt: TGCAGTGCTAGTCGGGAGGTTCAGCCCCAGCATTTT
v_gene: TRBV7-2; d_gene: TRBD2; abundance: NA; j_gene: TRBJ2-2; CDR3aa: CASSLARLAGTGELFF; CDR3nt: TGTGCCAGCAGCTTAGCGAGACTAGCGGGGACCGGGGAGCTGTTTTTT
v_gene: TRBV29-1; d_gene: NA; abundance: NA; j_gene: TRBJ2-4; CDR3aa: CSVETRGIQYF; CDR3nt: TGCAGCGTTGAGACCCGAGGCATTCAGTACTTC
v_gene: TRBV29-1; d_gene: TRBD1; abundance: NA; j_gene: TRBJ2-7; CDR3aa: CSGAGQGREQYF; CDR3nt: TGCAGCGGCGCTGGACAGGGTCGCGAGCAGTACTTC
v_gene: TRBV6-5; d_gene: TRBD2; abundance: once; j_gene: TRBJ2-1; CDR3aa: CASTFSGRLYNEQFF; CDR3nt: TGTGCCAGCACCTTTAGCGGGAGACTTTACAATGAGCAGTTCTTC
v_gene: TRBV25-1; d_gene: TRBD2; abundance: NA; j_gene: TRBJ2-1; CDR3aa: CASSVGTSGNEQFF; CDR3nt: TGTGCCAGCAGTGTGGGGACTAGCGGCAATGAGCAGTTCTTC
v_gene: TRBV4-2; d_gene: TRBD2; abundance: NA; j_gene: TRBJ2-1; CDR3aa: CASSQRAGGSVNEQFF; CDR3nt: TGTGCCAGCAGCCAGAGAGCGGGAGGGTCTGTGAATGAGCAGTTCTTC
v_gene: TRBV28; d_gene: NA; abundance: once; j_gene: TRBJ1-5; CDR3aa: CASSLFSNQPQHF; CDR3nt: TGTGCCAGCAGTCTCTTTAGCAATCAGCCCCAGCATTTT
v_gene: TRBV10-1; d_gene: NA; abundance: NA; j_gene: TRBJ2-3; CDR3aa: CASSEAMSIADTQYF; CDR3nt: TGCGCCAGCAGTGAAGCGATGAGTATAGCAGATACGCAGTATTTT
v_gene: TRBV6-5; d_gene: NA; abundance: NA; j_gene: TRBJ1-1; CDR3aa: CASSSQGLLGAFF; CDR3nt: TGTGCCAGCAGTAGCCAGGGGCTTCTGGGGGCTTTCTTT
v_gene: TRBV5-1; d_gene: NA; abundance: NA; j_gene: TRBJ2-3; CDR3aa: CASSLVLAQDTQYF; CDR3nt: TGCGCCAGCAGCTTGGTCCTTGCACAAGATACGCAGTATTTT
v_gene: TRBV18; d_gene: TRBD2; abundance: NA; j_gene: TRBJ2-7; CDR3aa: CASSVRGGRSEQYF; CDR3nt: TGTGCCAGCTCCGTGCGGGGCGGGAGGTCCGAGCAGTACTTC
v_gene: TRBV7-9; d_gene: TRBD1; abundance: NA; j_gene: TRBJ1-4; CDR3aa: CASSTHRGARGNEKLFF; CDR3nt: TGTGCCAGCAGCACCCACAGGGGAGCTCGGGGCAATGAAAAACTGTTTTTT
v_gene: TRBV6-5; d_gene: TRBD1; abundance: NA; j_gene: TRBJ1-1; CDR3aa: CASIQTGRAFF; CDR3nt: TGTGCCAGCATCCAGACAGGGAGGGCTTTCTTT
v_gene: TRBV6-5; d_gene: TRBD1; abundance: NA; j_gene: TRBJ1-1; CDR3aa: CAGTGTASNTEAFF; CDR3nt: TGTGCCGGGACCGGGACAGCGTCTAACACTGAAGCTTTCTTT
v_gene: TRBV18; d_gene: TRBD2; abundance: NA; j_gene: TRBJ2-2; CDR3aa: CASSPLAGGSAGDTGELFF; CDR3nt: TGTGCCAGCTCACCACTAGCGGGAGGTAGCGCAGGAGACACCGGGGAGCTGTTTTTT
v_gene: TRBV18; d_gene: TRBD1; abundance: NA; j_gene: TRBJ1-6; CDR3aa: CASSSRDRATNSPLHF; CDR3nt: TGTGCCAGCTCATCTCGAGACAGGGCAACGAATTCACCCCTCCACTTT
v_gene: TRBV18; d_gene: TRBD1; abundance: NA; j_gene: TRBJ2-6; CDR3aa: CASSPRQGQTGANVLTF; CDR3nt: TGTGCCAGCTCACCGAGACAGGGGCAGACTGGGGCCAACGTCCTGACTTTC
v_gene: TRBV19; d_gene: TRBD1; abundance: NA; j_gene: TRBJ2-4; CDR3aa: CASSWVPTGTGGPKNIQYF; CDR3nt: TGTGCCAGTAGTTGGGTGCCCACCGGGACAGGGGGCCCAAAAAACATTCAGTACTTC
v_gene: TRBV27; d_gene: TRBD1; abundance: NA; j_gene: TRBJ2-7; CDR3aa: CASSLAQGAIYEQYF; CDR3nt: TGTGCCAGCAGTTTGGCACAGGGGGCGATCTACGAGCAGTACTTC
v_gene: TRBV5-6; d_gene: NA; abundance: NA; j_gene: TRBJ1-2; CDR3aa: CASSLGGNYGYTF; CDR3nt: TGTGCCAGCAGCTTGGGCGGAAACTATGGCTACACCTTC
v_gene: TRBV5-1; d_gene: TRBD1; abundance: NA; j_gene: TRBJ1-1; CDR3aa: CASSSGTDLYIAFF; CDR3nt: TGCGCCAGCAGCTCCGGGACAGACCTCTATATCGCTTTCTTT
v_gene: TRBV5-1; d_gene: NA; abundance: NA; j_gene: TRBJ1-5; CDR3aa: CASSLEGSTPQHF; CDR3nt: TGCGCCAGCAGCTTGGAGGGGTCGACGCCCCAGCATTTT
v_gene: TRBV5-4; d_gene: NA; abundance: few; j_gene: TRBJ2-1; CDR3aa: CASSFSLAQTNSYNEQFF; CDR3nt: TGTGCCAGCAGCTTCAGTCTAGCCCAAACGAATTCCTACAATGAGCAGTTCTTC